Listed here are 16 T cell receptor beta chains from one sample, sequenced in a study of CD8 T cells in ankylosing spondylitis. One entry per CDR3 protein, called by TCRdb with MiXCR from the 5' RACE reads. The table includes about 170,000 distinct CDR3 sequences, approximately 16% detected once. The sample consisted of blood, either unsorted or a sorted T cell fraction (not recorded which). Receptors were obtained from a male donor with ankylosing spondylitis or in good health (not recorded which).

The chain links TRBV24-1 to TRBJ2-2, with 9 nucleotides matching TRBD1. After removal of 6 bases from V and 7 bases from J, the junction contained 5 bases not matched to a gene. The CDR3 extends over 14 amino acids. CDR1 is KGHDR, CDR2 SFDVKD, per germline. CDR3 sequence (DNA): TGTGCCACCAGTAAACAGGGGGCATTCGGGGAGCTGTTTTTT. This gives the protein CATSKQGAFGELFF.

This clonotype was observed a few times. The chain carries TRBV10-2 and TRBJ2-1; perhaps TRBD1 as D (6 bases). Trimming stripped 2 bases from V and 4 bases from J, with 6 bases between. The CDR3 runs to 13 residues. Germline CDR1 is WSHSY and CDR2 is SAAADI. This CDR3 is CASSEDRYNEQFF. The DNA for the CDR3 is TGCGCCAGCAGTGAGGACAGGTACAATGAGCAGTTCTTC.

In this sample, this clonotype turned up many times. The rearrangement joins TRBV12-3 or TRBV12-4 to TRBJ2-7, with 10 positions matching TRBD2. The CDR3 contains 15 residues. Trimming at V came to 2 bases and at J to 6 bases, leaving 7 bases not matched to a gene. The CDR3 DNA is TGTGCCAGCAGTTTAACCGCTAGCGGGAGTTCCGAGCAGTACTTC. Protein product: CASSLTASGSSEQYF.

This clonotype was recorded at least ten times. This sequence joins TRBV28 and TRBJ2-7; 7 bases agree with TRBD2. V was clipped by 5 bases and J by 6 bases; unmatched bases: 13. Germline loops: CDR1 MDHEN, CDR2 SYDVKM. This CDR3 comprises 15 residues. The CDR3 sequence is CASSLFAGESSEQYF. Here the CDR3 DNA reads TGTGCCAGCAGTCTCTTTGCGGGAGAGTCGTCCGAGCAGTACTTC.

This clonotype was seen only a few times. This rearrangement joins TRBV7-8 to TRBJ1-1, with a tentative D call TRBD1 (5 bases). The germline V gene has CDR1 SGHVS and CDR2 FQNEAQ. The CDR3 is 14 amino acids. Trimming shortened V by 6 bases and J by 0 bases, and 11 bases separated the two germline ends. CDR3 bases: TGTGCCAGCAGATCACAGGCGCTGAACACTGAAGCTTTCTTT. Protein sequence: CASRSQALNTEAFF.

Only a few counts were recorded for this clonotype. The rearrangement uses TRBV28 and TRBJ2-7, with D unresolved. The CDR3 consists of 15 residues. Germline values: CDR1 MDHEN, CDR2 SYDVKM. V shed 2 bases and J shed 2 bases, with 13 bases lying between them. The CDR3 region has the DNA TGTGCCAGCAGTTTAGGTCCCGGGTGGACCTACGAGCAGTACTTC. It yields the protein CASSLGPGWTYEQYF.

The chain employs TRBV20-1 and TRBJ2-7, with 11 nucleotides matching TRBD2. CDR1 is DFQATT and CDR2 is SNEGSKA in the germline V gene (reference sequence). This CDR3 contains 14 residues. Trimming took 4 bases from V and 7 from J; bases not matched to a gene: 9. This CDR3 reads CSATFSGRAGEQYF. The CDR3 nucleotides read TGCAGTGCTACCTTTAGCGGGAGGGCCGGTGAGCAGTACTTC.

This clonotype was observed many times. This chain uses TRBV10-3 with TRBJ2-1; D may be TRBD2 (7 bases). CDR3 length: 13 amino acids. Per the germline V gene, CDR1 is ENHRY and CDR2 is SYGVKD. V was trimmed by 7 bases and J by 6 bases, leaving 13 bases between them. The CDR3 is CAINRGAINEQFF. The CDR3 region has the DNA TGTGCCATCAACCGGGGGGCTATCAATGAGCAGTTCTTC.

This clonotype was recorded at least ten times. This sequence joins TRBV5-1 and TRBJ1-1; 7 nucleotides agree with TRBD1. Germline-derived CDR1 and CDR2 are SGHRS and YFSETQ. The CDR3 length is 15 residues. Unmatched junction bases numbered 11, after V lost 4 bases and J lost 5 bases. The DNA of the CDR3 is TGCGCCAGCAGCCCCCGACAGGGTTCGAAAACTGAAGCTTTCTTT. Encoded protein: CASSPRQGSKTEAFF.

This clonotype has ten or more counts. J is TRBJ2-5 and V is TRBV5-5; 12 nucleotides match TRBD2. The CDR3 is 16 amino acids. Per the germline V gene, CDR1 is SGHKS and CDR2 is YYEKEE (reference sequence). V lost 2 bases to trimming and J lost 2 bases; unmatched junction nucleotides: 4. The CDR3 bases are TGTGCCAGCAGCTTCCAGGGACTAGCGGGTCAAGAGACCCAGTACTTC. Translation: CASSFQGLAGQETQYF.

The chain links TRBV20-1 to TRBJ2-7, with TRBD2 identical over 9 bases. The CDR3 extends over 17 amino acids. CDR1 is DFQATT and CDR2 is SNEGSKA in the germline V gene (reference sequence). V was pared by 0 bases and J by 2 bases, with 11 bases of the junction left unmatched. CDR3 coding DNA: TGCAGTGCTAGAGATTACGGACTAGCGATAGCAACCTACGAGCAGTACTTC. It encodes CSARDYGLAIATYEQYF.

V and J are TRBV19 and TRBJ1-1, with 12 bases matching TRBD1. CDR3 size: 16 residues. Germline V CDR1 and CDR2: LNHDA, SQIVND (reference sequence). The V gene end was trimmed by 3 bases and the J gene end by 5 bases; junction bases not matched to a gene: 7. CDR3 sequence: CASSIWDRGPSTEAFF. The CDR3 DNA follows: TGTGCCAGTAGTATTTGGGACAGGGGGCCCTCGACTGAAGCTTTCTTT.

The chain joins TRBV30 to TRBJ1-2; no reliable D call. The CDR3 runs to 15 residues. Germline assignment: CDR1 GTSNPN and CDR2 SVGIG (reference sequence). V dropped 4 bases and J dropped 4 bases, with 19 bases sitting between them. The CDR3: CAWMAAPSSLYGYTF. The CDR3 nucleotides read TGTGCCTGGATGGCGGCGCCGTCCAGCCTCTATGGCTACACCTTC.

This clonotype was detected ten times or more. The genes are TRBV6-5 and TRBJ1-1; D unresolved. The CDR3 extends over 15 amino acids. Germline V gene data show CDR1 as MNHEY and CDR2 as SVGAGI. The V end lost 0 bases, the J end lost 3 bases, and 11 bases lay between the germline ends. The CDR3 DNA reads TGTGCCAGCAGTTACTCTTCGGGGTTTGACACTGAAGCTTTCTTT. Amino acids: CASSYSSGFDTEAFF.

Ten or more counts support this clonotype. The V gene is TRBV20-1, the J gene TRBJ2-3; D might be TRBD2 (5 bases). Germline V gene sequence: CDR1 DFQATT, CDR2 SNEGSKA (reference sequence). With 3 bases removed from V and 3 bases from J, the gap between germline ends came to 16 bases. The CDR3 loop spans 15 amino acids. CDR3 nucleotide sequence: TGCAGTGCTAGGGGCGCGGGCTACTCAACAGATACGCAGTATTTT. It is translated as CSARGAGYSTDTQYF.

This clonotype was found many times. The J gene is TRBJ2-3, the V gene TRBV20-1; TRBD2 matches at 15 bases. J gave up 10 bases and V 6 bases, and 14 bases lay outside the gene matches. The CDR3 has 16 amino acids. The V gene's germline CDR1 is DFQATT and CDR2 SNEGSKA (reference sequence). Here the CDR3 DNA reads TGCAGTGCCCGTAAAGCGGGACTAGCGGGAGGCGATGCGCAGTATTTT. The encoded protein is CSARKAGLAGGDAQYF.